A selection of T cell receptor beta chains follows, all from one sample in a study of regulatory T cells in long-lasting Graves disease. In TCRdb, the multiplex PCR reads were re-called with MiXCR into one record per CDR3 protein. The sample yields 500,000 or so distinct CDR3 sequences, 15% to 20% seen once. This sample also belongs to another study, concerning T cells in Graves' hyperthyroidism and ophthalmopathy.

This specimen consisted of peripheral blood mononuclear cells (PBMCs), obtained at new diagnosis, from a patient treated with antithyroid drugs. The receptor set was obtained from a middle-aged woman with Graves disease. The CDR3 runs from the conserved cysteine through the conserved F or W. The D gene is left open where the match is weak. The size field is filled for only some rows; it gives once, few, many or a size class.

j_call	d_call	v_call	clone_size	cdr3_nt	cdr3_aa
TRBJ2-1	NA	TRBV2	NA	TGTGCCAGCGGCTTTTGGGGGGCTGCGAATGGGCAGTTCTTC	CASGFWGAANGQFF
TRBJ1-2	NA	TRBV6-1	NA	TGTGCCAGCAGAGAACAGGGATATGGCTACACCTTC	CASREQGYGYTF
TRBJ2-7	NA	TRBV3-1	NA	TGTGCCAGCAGCCAAGAAGCAAGGGTTTCTCGGGAGCAGTACTTC	CASSQEARVSREQYF
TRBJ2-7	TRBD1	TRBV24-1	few	TGTGCCACCTCGACAGGGAGTGGCGAGCAGTACTTC	CATSTGSGEQYF
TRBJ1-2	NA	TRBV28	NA	TGTGCCAGCAATCCCCGGGCCGGGAACTATGGCTACACCTTC	CASNPRAGNYGYTF
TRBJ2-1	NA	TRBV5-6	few	TGTGCCAGCAGCTCTGGGGGCCCAATGCTTTACAATGAGCAGTTCTTC	CASSSGGPMLYNEQFF
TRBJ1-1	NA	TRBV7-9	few	TGTGCCAGCAGCTCGGGAGGAGGGCAAAAGGAAGCTTTCTTT	CASSSGGGQKEAFF
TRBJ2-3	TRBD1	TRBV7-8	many	TGTGCCAGCAGCTTACCCCGACAGGGGACTAGCACAGATACGCAGTATTTT	CASSLPRQGTSTDTQYF
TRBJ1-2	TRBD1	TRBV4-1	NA	TGCGCCAGCAGCCAATTGACAGGGCACCTTGGCTACACCTTC	CASSQLTGHLGYTF
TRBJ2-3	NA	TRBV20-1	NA	TGCAGTGCTAGCCCCAAGTGGGGGGATACGCAGTATTTT	CSASPKWGDTQYF
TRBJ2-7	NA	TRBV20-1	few	TGCAGTGCTAGAGATGTAGGAGGGGTCTACTACGAGCAGTACTTC	CSARDVGGVYYEQYF
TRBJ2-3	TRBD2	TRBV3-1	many	TGTGCCAGCAGCCGCTCAGGACTAGCTCCCGCAGATACGCAGTATTTT	CASSRSGLAPADTQYF
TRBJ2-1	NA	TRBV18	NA	TGTGCCAGCTCCCCCCAGGGGCATGAGCAGTTCTTC	CASSPQGHEQFF
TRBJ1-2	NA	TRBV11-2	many	TGTGCCAGCAGGAAACCCGGACAGACTTATGGCTACACCTTC	CASRKPGQTYGYTF
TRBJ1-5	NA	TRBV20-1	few	TGCAGTGCCACCGGGGGGCCTAATCAGCCCCAGCATTTT	CSATGGPNQPQHF
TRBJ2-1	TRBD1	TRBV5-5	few	TGTGCCAGCAGCAGTACCGGGACAGGGAGGCACAATGAGCAGTTCTTC	CASSSTGTGRHNEQFF
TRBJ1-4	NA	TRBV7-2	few	TGTGCCAGCAGCCGACTTCCTAATGAAAAACTGTTTTTT	CASSRLPNEKLFF
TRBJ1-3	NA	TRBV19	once	TGTGCCAGTAGTACAGGGACCTCTGGAAACACCATATATTTT	CASSTGTSGNTIYF
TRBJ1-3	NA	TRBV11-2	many	TGTGCCAGCAGCTTGTCAGGGGTCTCTGGAAACACCATATATTTT	CASSLSGVSGNTIYF
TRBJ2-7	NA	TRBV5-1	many	TGTGCCAGCAGCTTAGAGGCAGCCTCCTACGAGCAGTACTTC	CASSLEAASYEQYF
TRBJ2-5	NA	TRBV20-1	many	TGCAGTGCTAGAACATCAGTGCTTCGAGGGGGAGTAGGGACCCAGTACTTC	CSARTSVLRGGVGTQYF
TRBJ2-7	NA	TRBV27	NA	TGTGCCAGCAGTGCTCGGGGCAGCTCCTACGAGCAGTACTTC	CASSARGSSYEQYF
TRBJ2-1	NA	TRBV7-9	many	TGTGCCAGCAGCCGAATTGGACAGAGGGATTACAATGAGCAGTTCTTC	CASSRIGQRDYNEQFF
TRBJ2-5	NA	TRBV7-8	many	TGTGCCAGCAGCCTCATCGGGTTACAAGAGACCCAGTACTTC	CASSLIGLQETQYF
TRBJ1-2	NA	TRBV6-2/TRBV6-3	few	TGTGCCAGCAGTGCCGGGACAAAGGGCTACACCTTC	CASSAGTKGYTF
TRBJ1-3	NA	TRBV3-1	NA	TGTGCCAGCAGCCAGGCCTCGGGAGGGTCTGGAAACACCATATATTTT	CASSQASGGSGNTIYF
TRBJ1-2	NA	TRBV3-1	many	TGTGCCAGCAGCCAAGTACAGGGTGGTGGCTACACCTTC	CASSQVQGGGYTF
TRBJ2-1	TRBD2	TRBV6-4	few	TGTGCCAGCAGTGATTTAGCGGGGGGGCTTAATGAGCAGTTCTTC	CASSDLAGGLNEQFF
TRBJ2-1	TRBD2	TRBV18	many	TGTGCCAGCTCCCCCTTTGTGGCGGGGGGGCCGAATGAGCAGTTCTTC	CASSPFVAGGPNEQFF
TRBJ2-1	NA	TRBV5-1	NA	TGCGCCAGCAGCTTGGCTGAAGGGAGCCCGAATGAGCAGTTCTTC	CASSLAEGSPNEQFF
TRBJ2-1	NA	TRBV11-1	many	TGTGCCAGCAGCCAGAGCAATGAGCAGTTCTTC	CASSQSNEQFF
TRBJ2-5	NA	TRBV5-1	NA	TGCGCCAGCAGCCCCCCACAGCACCCTCCAGAGACCCAGTACTTC	CASSPPQHPPETQYF
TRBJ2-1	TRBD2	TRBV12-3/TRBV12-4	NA	TGTGCCAGCAGTTCCAGTCCCGGGACTAGCGGGGGGCCCAATGAGCAGTTCTTC	CASSSSPGTSGGPNEQFF
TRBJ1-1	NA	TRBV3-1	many	TGTGCCAGCAGCCGGGCGGCAACTGAAGCTTTCTTT	CASSRAATEAFF
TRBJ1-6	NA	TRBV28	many	TGTGCCAGCAGTTTTGGGCTGGGTGCAAATTCACCCCTCCACTTT	CASSFGLGANSPLHF
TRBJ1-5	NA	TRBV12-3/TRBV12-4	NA	TGTGCCAGCAGTTTAGAGCGAAGAGGACGCGCAGCCCAGCATTTT	CASSLERRGRAAQHF
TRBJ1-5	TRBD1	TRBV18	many	TGTGCCAGCAGCTCGACAGGGGAGGGCAATCAGCCCCAGCATTTT	CASSSTGEGNQPQHF
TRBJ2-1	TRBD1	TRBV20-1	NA	TGCAGTGCTGGAACGAAGGGACAGGGATACAATGAGCAGTTCTTT	CSAGTKGQGYNEQFF
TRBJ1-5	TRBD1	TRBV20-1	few	TGCAGTGCTAGAGGACCGGGACAGCCTTTATTGGGGCCCCAGCATTTT	CSARGPGQPLLGPQHF
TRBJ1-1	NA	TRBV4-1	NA	TGCGCCAGCAGCCAAGGGTATCGGAACACTGAAGCTTTCTTT	CASSQGYRNTEAFF
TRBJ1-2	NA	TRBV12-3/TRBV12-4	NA	TGTGCCAGCAGGTCCCTGTCCGGGGCAAATGGCTACACCTTC	CASRSLSGANGYTF
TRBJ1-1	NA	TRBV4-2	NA	TGTGCCAGCAGCCAAGTAGGAGGGGTTCGAGGAGCTTTCTTT	CASSQVGGVRGAFF
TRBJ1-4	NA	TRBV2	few	TGTGCCAGCAGGCCAGGGTTCCCTAATGAAAAACTGTTTTTT	CASRPGFPNEKLFF
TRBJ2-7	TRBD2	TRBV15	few	TGTGCCACCAGCAATTCACTAGCGGGGATCTCCTACGAGCAGTACTTC	CATSNSLAGISYEQYF
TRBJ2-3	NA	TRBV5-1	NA	TGCGCCAGCAGCTTGGCCTTGGGCGAAAGCACAGATACGCAGTATTTT	CASSLALGESTDTQYF
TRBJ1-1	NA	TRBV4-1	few	TGCGCCAGCAGCCAGTTCAGGGGATCCACTGAAGCTTTCTTT	CASSQFRGSTEAFF
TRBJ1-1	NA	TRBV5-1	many	TGCGCCAGCAGCGCGCAACGGTGGAACACTGAAGCTTTCTTT	CASSAQRWNTEAFF
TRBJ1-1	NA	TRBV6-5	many	TGTGCCAGCAGTTATTTCCGCGACAATCGTAACACTGAAGCTTTCTTT	CASSYFRDNRNTEAFF